This TCR beta chain appears in the sequencing data of a study of read filtering for tumor transcriptome and immune sequencing. Germline lookup yields CDR1 SNHLY and CDR2 FYNNEI. The V gene lost 1 base and the J gene lost 1 base, with 17 bases spanning the gap. The CDR3 loop spans 17 amino acids. General observations from the study: Sorted CD138-negative bone marrow cells were not purified T cells. Without single-read clonotypes, shared clonotype proportions correlated more between IR-seq and RNA-seq.

This clonotype was counted ten times or more. Its antigen is as yet unknown. This library used around 400 ng RNA and molecular barcoded adaptors spanning alpha/delta and beta/gamma chains. TCRdb analysed the reads with MiXCR anew, one entry per CDR3 protein. Found here are 37,000 or so distinct CDR3 sequences, 12% to 15% of them singletons; the top ten hold approximately 35%. The chain joins TRBV2 to TRBJ2-7; D perhaps matches TRBD2 (5 bases). The sequencing input was a population of CD138-negative cells sorted from bone marrow. The sequence came from a donor aged 40 or older with multiple myeloma. CDR3 sequence: CASSEGGGWGRSYEQYF. CDR3 DNA: TGTGCCAGCAGTGAAGGAGGAGGCTGGGGAAGGTCCTACGAGCAGTACTTC.